The 14 T cell receptor beta chains listed next were all sequenced from one sample in a study of cytomegalovirus exposure and HLA in healthy donors. Sequencing used immunoSEQ multiplex PCR; TCRdb keeps in-frame clones, though not all of them. The table includes some 190,000 clones, 86% detected once. Sequencing was performed on PBMCs. Receptors originate from a man in his thirties or forties in good health and CMV-seropositive.

The chain has TRBV6-6 and TRBJ2-1; TRBD1 matches at 7 bases. The CDR3 runs to 15 residues. V shed 5 bases, J shed 5 bases, and the junction held 9 bases outside the gene matches. Germline CDR1 MNHNY, CDR2 SVGAGI (reference sequence). CDR3 nucleotide sequence: TGTGCCAGCAGTCCGACAGGGCGTATGGACAATGAGCAGTTCTTC. The encoded protein is CASSPTGRMDNEQFF.

The chain is built from TRBV28 and TRBJ1-5; maybe TRBD1 (5 bases). This CDR3 contains 11 residues. Trimming removed 5 bases from V and 9 bases from J, with 8 bases in between. The germline V gene encodes CDR1 MDHEN and CDR2 SYDVKM. The CDR3 reads CASSRQGPQHF. The CDR3 region has the DNA TGTGCCAGCAGTCGCCAGGGGCCCCAGCATTTT. Full variable domain (remainder filled in from reference TRBV28 and TRBJ1-5): DVKVTQSSRYLVKRTGEKVFLECVQDMDHENMFWYRQDPGLGLRLIYFSYDVKMKEKGDIPEGYSVSREKKERFSLILESASTNQTSMYLCASSRQGPQHFGDGTRLSIL.

The chain recombines TRBV30 with TRBJ1-6; tentatively, D is TRBD1 (6 bases). The CDR3 has 14 residues. From germline, CDR1 is GTSNPN and CDR2 SVGIG (reference sequence). V gave up 6 bases and J gave up 5 bases, with 14 bases separating them. The CDR3 sequence is CACNRDNNNSPLHF. In nucleotides, the CDR3 is TGTGCCTGTAACCGGGACAACAATAATTCACCCCTCCACTTT. The full variable domain, rest sourced from reference TRBV30 and TRBJ1-6, is SQTIHQWPATLVQPVGSPLSLECTVEGTSNPNLYWYRQAAGRGLQLLFYSVGIGQISSEVPQNLSASRPQDRQFILSSKKLLLSDSGFYLCACNRDNNNSPLHFGNGTRLTVT.

This chain connects TRBV6-1 to TRBJ1-5; D is perhaps TRBD1 (6 bases). The ends were cut back, 7 bases at V and 6 bases at J, with 22 bases in the middle. The CDR3 has 16 amino acids. Germline CDR1 reads MNHNS; CDR2 reads SASEGT. This CDR3 reads CASIEPGGGWGQPQHF. CDR3 DNA sequence: TGTGCCAGCATTGAGCCTGGGGGGGGCTGGGGTCAGCCCCAGCATTTT.

The V and J genes are TRBV5-1 and TRBJ2-3; 8 bases match TRBD2. Trimming removed 5 bases from V and 2 bases from J; junction bases left unmatched: 7. CDR3 length: 15 amino acids. Germline assignment: CDR1 SGHRS and CDR2 YFSETQ. CDR3 sequence: CASSFGGADTDTQYF. In nucleotides, the CDR3 is TGCGCCAGCAGTTTCGGGGGGGCCGACACAGATACGCAGTATTTT.

V is TRBV5-1 and J is TRBJ1-6; D gene uncertain. The CDR3 length is 12 residues. V was clipped by 4 bases and J by 10 bases, with 9 bases between them. In germline, CDR1 is SGHRS, CDR2 YFSETQ. CDR3 coding DNA: TGCGCCAGCAGCCCCGAGGGATCACCCCTCCACTTT. This codes for CASSPEGSPLHF. The whole variable domain, remainder taken from reference TRBV5-1 and TRBJ1-6, is KAGVTQTPRYLIKTRGQQVTLSCSPISGHRSVSWYQQTPGQGLQFLFEYFSETQRNKGNFPGRFSGRQFSNSRSEMNVSTLELGDSALYLCASSPEGSPLHFGNGTRLTVT.

The chain is built from TRBV27 and TRBJ2-2, with 11 bases identical to TRBD2. V lost 2 bases to trimming and J lost 5 bases; unmatched junction nucleotides: 4. CDR3 size: 16 residues. Germline V lookup: CDR1 MNHEY, CDR2 SMNVEV (reference sequence). The CDR3 region has the DNA TGTGCCAGCAGTTTAGTAGCGGGAGGGCCAACCGGGGAGCTGTTTTTT. It encodes CASSLVAGGPTGELFF.

The chain combines TRBV28 with TRBJ1-5; the D is unclear. CDR3 length: 11 residues. Germline CDR1 MDHEN, CDR2 SYDVKM. Trimming removed 5 bases from V and 9 bases from J, with 8 bases in between. CDR3 sequence reads: CASSPFGPQHF. The DNA of the CDR3 is TGTGCCAGCAGTCCCTTCGGGCCCCAGCATTTT.

A word on this clone: With a much larger clone just one base away, this may be a read error. The chain carries TRBV5-1 and TRBJ1-4; D gene uncertain. Germline-derived CDR1 and CDR2 are SGHRS and YFSETQ. Trimming took off 2 bases at V and 0 bases at J, with 5 bases between the two ends. This CDR3 is 14 amino acids long. Here the CDR3 DNA reads TGCGCCAGCAGCTTACTTGCAACTAATGAAAAACTGTTTTTT. It translates to CASSLLATNEKLFF.

The gene calls are TRBV27 and TRBJ2-3; D unclear. This CDR3 has 14 residues. The ends were cut back, 2 bases at V and 1 base at J, with 7 bases in the middle. Germline CDR1 MNHEY, CDR2 SMNVEV (reference sequence). CDR3 DNA sequence: TGTGCCAGCAGTTTAAGTTACCGCACAGATACGCAGTATTTT. This encodes CASSLSYRTDTQYF.

The chain employs TRBV4-1 and TRBJ1-2; D perhaps matches TRBD1 (5 bases). V lost 1 base and J lost 5, with 8 bases in between. The length of the CDR3 is 13 residues. The V gene's germline CDR1 is MGHRA and CDR2 YSYEKL. For the CDR3, the DNA is TGCGCCAGCAGCCAAGCAGGGTCATATGGCTACACCTTC. This gives the protein CASSQAGSYGYTF.

This chain links TRBV19 with TRBJ2-7; 7 bases are a match to TRBD2. The length of the CDR3 is 13 residues. Germline CDR1 reads LNHDA; CDR2 reads SQIVND (reference sequence). V lost 8 bases to trimming and J lost 3 bases; unmatched junction nucleotides: 7. CDR3 bases: TGTGCCAGTGGGGGAGGGGATCGCTACGAGCAGTACTTC. Translated: CASGGGDRYEQYF. Looking up the rest from reference TRBV19 and TRBJ2-7 gives the full variable domain: DGGITQSPKYLFRKEGQNVTLSCEQNLNHDAMYWYRQDPGQGLRLIYYSQIVNDFQKGDIAEGYSVSREKKESFPLTVTSAQKNPTAFYLCASGGGDRYEQYFGPGTRLTVT.

This chain joins TRBV7-2 and TRBJ1-1; D is uncertain. In germline, CDR1 is SGHTA, CDR2 FQGNSA. The CDR3 covers 17 residues. V was shortened by 5 bases and J by 1 base, with 20 bases between the two germline ends. The CDR3 loop is CASSPPGSWAGNTEAFF. The CDR3 region has the DNA TGTGCCAGCAGCCCGCCCGGTTCGTGGGCGGGGAACACTGAAGCTTTCTTT.

CDR3 nucleotides: TGTGCCAGCAGCCAAGGAGGAGGAGAGCAGTTCTTC. It yields the protein CASSQGGGEQFF. The chain employs TRBV4-2 and TRBJ2-1; a possible D gene is TRBD2 (5 bases). Germline CDR1 and CDR2: LGHNA and YNFKEQ. The CDR3 runs 12 residues. V lost 1 base and J 10 bases, leaving 8 bases between the germline ends.